This T cell receptor (beta chain) was documented in a study of blood T cell repertoires in COVID-19. Study overall: The United States, Italy and Spain supplied acute and convalescent COVID-19 samples. PBMCs, B-cell-depleted T cells, or T cells provided the cDNA or gDNA that made up the material.

The CDR3 has 17 amino acids. J gave up 1 base and V 3 bases, and 6 bases lay outside the gene matches. Germline V CDR1 and CDR2: KGHSY, FQNENV. In the original analysis: For nucleated cells, counts were estimated from reference gene primer amplification. Libraries were prepared by immunoSEQ multiplex PCR; TCRdb keeps only in-frame clonotypes and omits some of them. For V, J and clone size, that table is used; D and trimming come from the DNA. Of 130,000 to 150,000 clones in the sample, 87% were seen once. The sample consisted of peripheral blood. V usage is TRBV16 and J usage is TRBJ2-1; the match to TRBD1 covers 10 bases. This TCR was sampled from a woman aged 40 to 50 with acute or convalescent COVID-19. Here the CDR3 DNA reads TGTGCCAGCAGCCATCCGACAGGGGGCGCGTCCTACAATGAGCAGTTCTTC. Protein product: CASSHPTGGASYNEQFF.